Listed here is a single T cell receptor beta chain. This entry belongs to a study of control samples from healthy donors and cancer patients. CDR1 is SGHKS and CDR2 is YYEKEE in the germline V gene (reference sequence). The length of the CDR3 is 14 residues. V was shortened by 5 bases and J by 1 base, with 9 bases between the two germline ends. Libraries were prepared by immunoSEQ multiplex PCR; TCRdb keeps only in-frame clonotypes and omits some of them. The table lists 50,000 to 65,000 clones, more than 85% of them singletons, with 0.91% in the top ten. J is TRBJ2-2 and V is TRBV5-5; the D gene is possibly TRBD1 (5 bases). The receptor comes from a man aged 25 to 40 with colorectal cancer. Sequences were obtained from PBMCs. Written as DNA, the CDR3 is TGTGCCAGCAGTTTCCAGGGGAACACCGGGGAGCTGTTTTTT. It encodes CASSFQGNTGELFF.